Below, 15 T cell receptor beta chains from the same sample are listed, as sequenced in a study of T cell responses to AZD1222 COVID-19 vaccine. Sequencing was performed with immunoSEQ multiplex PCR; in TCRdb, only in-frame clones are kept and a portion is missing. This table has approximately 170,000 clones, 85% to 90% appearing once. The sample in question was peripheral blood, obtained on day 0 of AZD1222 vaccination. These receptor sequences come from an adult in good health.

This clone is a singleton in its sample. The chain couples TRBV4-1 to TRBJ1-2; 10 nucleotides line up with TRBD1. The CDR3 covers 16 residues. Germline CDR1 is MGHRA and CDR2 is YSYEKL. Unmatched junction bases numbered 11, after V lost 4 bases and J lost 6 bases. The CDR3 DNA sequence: TGCGCCAGCAGCCCGAGACCCCCCGGGACAGGGGATGGCTACACCTTC. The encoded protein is CASSPRPPGTGDGYTF.

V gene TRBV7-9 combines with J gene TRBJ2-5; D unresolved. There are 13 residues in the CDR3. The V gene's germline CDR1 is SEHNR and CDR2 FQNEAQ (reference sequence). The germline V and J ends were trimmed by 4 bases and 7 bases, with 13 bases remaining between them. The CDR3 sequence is CASSSWADGTQYF. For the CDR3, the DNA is TGTGCCAGCAGCTCGTGGGCCGACGGGACCCAGTACTTC. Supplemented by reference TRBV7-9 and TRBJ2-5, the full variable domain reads DTGVSQNPRHKITKRGQNVTFRCDPISEHNRLYWYRQTLGQGPEFLTYFQNEAQLEKSRLLSDRFSAERPKGSFSTLEIQRTEQGDSAMYLCASSSWADGTQYFGPGTRLLVL.

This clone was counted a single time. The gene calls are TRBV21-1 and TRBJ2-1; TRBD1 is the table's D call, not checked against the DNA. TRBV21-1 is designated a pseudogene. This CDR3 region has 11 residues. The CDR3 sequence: CASSKGARQFF. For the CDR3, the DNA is TGTGCCAGCAGCAAGGGGGCCAGGCAGTTCTTC.

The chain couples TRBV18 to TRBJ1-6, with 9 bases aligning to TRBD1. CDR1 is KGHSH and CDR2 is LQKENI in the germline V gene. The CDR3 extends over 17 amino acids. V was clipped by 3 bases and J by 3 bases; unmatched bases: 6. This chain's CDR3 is CASSPSTGGGYNSPLHF. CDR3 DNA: TGTGCCAGCTCACCTTCGACAGGGGGTGGCTATAATTCACCCCTCCACTTT.

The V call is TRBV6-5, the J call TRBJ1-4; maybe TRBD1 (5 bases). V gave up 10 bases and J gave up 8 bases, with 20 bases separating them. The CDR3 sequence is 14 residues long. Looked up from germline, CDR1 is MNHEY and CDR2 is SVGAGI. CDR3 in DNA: TGTGCCACCAGGATTGGGGGTGGTGGGGAAAAACTGTTTTTT. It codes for CATRIGGGGEKLFF.

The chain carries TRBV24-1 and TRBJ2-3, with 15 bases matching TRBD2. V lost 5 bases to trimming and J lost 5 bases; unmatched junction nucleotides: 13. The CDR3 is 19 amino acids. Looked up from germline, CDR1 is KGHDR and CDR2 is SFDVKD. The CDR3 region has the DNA TGTGCCACCAGTGCTCATTTCGGGACTAGCGGGGGGACGGGAGATACGCAGTATTTT. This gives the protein CATSAHFGTSGGTGDTQYF.

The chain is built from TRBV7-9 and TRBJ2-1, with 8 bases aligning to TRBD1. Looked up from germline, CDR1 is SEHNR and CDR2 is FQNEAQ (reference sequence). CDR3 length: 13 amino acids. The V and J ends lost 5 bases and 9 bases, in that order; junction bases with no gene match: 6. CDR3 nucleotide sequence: TGTGCCAGCAGCCCACCAGGGGGCACTGAGCAGTTCTTC. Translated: CASSPPGGTEQFF.

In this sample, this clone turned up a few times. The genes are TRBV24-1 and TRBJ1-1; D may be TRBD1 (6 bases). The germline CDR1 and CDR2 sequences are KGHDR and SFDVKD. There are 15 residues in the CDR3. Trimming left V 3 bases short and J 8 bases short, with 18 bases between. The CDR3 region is CATSDPASQGMEAFF. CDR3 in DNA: TGTGCCACCAGTGATCCTGCGTCACAGGGCATGGAAGCTTTCTTT.

CDR3 sequence reads: CAISESTRGGEDSGNTIYF. CDR3 bases: TGTGCCATCAGTGAGTCGACAAGGGGCGGGGAGGACTCTGGAAACACCATATATTTT. This chain uses TRBV10-3 with TRBJ1-3, with D perhaps matching TRBD1 (5 bases). V lost 0 bases and J lost 0, with 18 bases in between. Germline CDR1 is ENHRY and CDR2 is SYGVKD. This CDR3 comprises 19 residues.

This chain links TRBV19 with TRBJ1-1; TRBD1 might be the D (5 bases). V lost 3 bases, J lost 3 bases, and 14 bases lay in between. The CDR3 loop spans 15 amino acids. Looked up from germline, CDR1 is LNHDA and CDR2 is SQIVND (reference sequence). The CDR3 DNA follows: TGTGCCAGTAGTATGCTCGGGGGTCGGTACACTGAAGCTTTCTTT. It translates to CASSMLGGRYTEAFF.

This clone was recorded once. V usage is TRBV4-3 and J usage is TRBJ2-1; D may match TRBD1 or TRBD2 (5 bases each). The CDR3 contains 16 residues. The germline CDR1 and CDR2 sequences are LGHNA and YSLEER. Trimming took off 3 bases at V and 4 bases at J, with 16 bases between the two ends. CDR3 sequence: CASSQGPGPIYNEQFF. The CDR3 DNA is TGCGCCAGCAGCCAGGGACCGGGGCCAATATACAATGAGCAGTTCTTC.

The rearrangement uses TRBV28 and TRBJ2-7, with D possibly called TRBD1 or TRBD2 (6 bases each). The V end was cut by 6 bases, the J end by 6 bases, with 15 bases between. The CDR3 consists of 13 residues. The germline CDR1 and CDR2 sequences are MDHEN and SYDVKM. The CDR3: CASRNRDGGEQYF. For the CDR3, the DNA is TGTGCCAGCAGAAACAGGGACGGGGGCGAGCAGTACTTC.

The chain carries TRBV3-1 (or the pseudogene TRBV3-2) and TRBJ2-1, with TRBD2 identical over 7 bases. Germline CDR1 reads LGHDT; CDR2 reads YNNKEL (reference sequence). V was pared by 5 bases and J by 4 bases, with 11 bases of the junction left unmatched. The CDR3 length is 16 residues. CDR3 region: CASSIPGTTHYNEQFF. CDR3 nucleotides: TGTGCCAGCAGCATTCCCGGGACTACCCATTACAATGAGCAGTTCTTC.

CDR3 region: CASSTAGNRNEQYF. The CDR3, as DNA: TGTGCCAGTAGTACGGCGGGGAACAGGAACGAGCAGTACTTC. V and J are TRBV19 and TRBJ2-7; D possibly corresponds to TRBD2 (6 bases). Germline lookup yields CDR1 LNHDA and CDR2 SQIVND (reference sequence). The CDR3 extends over 14 amino acids. The germline V and J ends were trimmed by 4 bases and 5 bases, with 15 bases remaining between them.

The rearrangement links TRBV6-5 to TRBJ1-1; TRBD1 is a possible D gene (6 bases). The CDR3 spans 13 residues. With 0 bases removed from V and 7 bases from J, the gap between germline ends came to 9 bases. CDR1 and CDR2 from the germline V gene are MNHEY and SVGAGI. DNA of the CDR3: TGTGCCAGCAGTTACTCCGCCAGGGGTGAAGCTTTCTTT. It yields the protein CASSYSARGEAFF.